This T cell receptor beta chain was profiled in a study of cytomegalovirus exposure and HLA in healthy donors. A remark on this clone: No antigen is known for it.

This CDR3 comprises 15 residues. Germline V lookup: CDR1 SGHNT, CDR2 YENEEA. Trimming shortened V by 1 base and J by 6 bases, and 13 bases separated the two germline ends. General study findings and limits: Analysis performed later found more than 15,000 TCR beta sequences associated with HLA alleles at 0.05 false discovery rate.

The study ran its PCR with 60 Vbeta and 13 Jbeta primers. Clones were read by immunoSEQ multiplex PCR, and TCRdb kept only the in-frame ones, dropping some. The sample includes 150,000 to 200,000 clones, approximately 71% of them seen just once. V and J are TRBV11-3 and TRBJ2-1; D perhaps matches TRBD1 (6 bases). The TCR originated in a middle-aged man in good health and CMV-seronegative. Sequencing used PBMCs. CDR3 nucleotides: TGTGCCAGCAGCTTAGGGGTGGGCAGGGGCAATGAGCAGTTCTTC. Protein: CASSLGVGRGNEQFF. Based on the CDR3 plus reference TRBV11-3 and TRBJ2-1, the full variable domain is EAGVVQSPRYKIIEKKQPVAFWCNPISGHNTLYWYLQNLGQGPELLIRYENEEAVDDSQLPKDRFSAERLKGVDSTLKIQPAELGDSAVYLCASSLGVGRGNEQFFGPGTRLTVL.